These 5 T cell receptor beta chains share one sample of origin, sequenced in a study of shared clonotypes between healthy human individuals. Assay used: immunoSEQ multiplex PCR; TCRdb lists only in-frame clones, some missing. Of approximately 700,000 clones listed, 73% are singletons. What was sequenced was memory CD4+ T cells sorted from blood. The subset is: CD45RA-negative fraction. Source of these receptors: a woman in her twenties or thirties in good health.

This clone has only one observation. Here the CDR3 reads CASSFRAQETQYF. DNA of the CDR3: TGTGCCAGCAGCTTCCGGGCTCAAGAGACCCAGTACTTC. The rearrangement links TRBV7-7 to TRBJ2-5; D gene unclear. CDR1 is SSHAT, CDR2 FNYEAQ, per germline (reference sequence). The CDR3 contains 13 residues. The germline V and J ends were trimmed by 3 bases and 2 bases, with 7 bases remaining between them.

The rearrangement uses TRBV6-1 and TRBJ2-6; D perhaps matches TRBD1 (5 bases). Deletions cut 7 bases from V and 4 bases from J, with 8 bases between. Per the germline V gene, CDR1 is MNHNS and CDR2 is SASEGT. The length of the CDR3 is 13 residues. The CDR3 protein is CASTGRGANVLTF. The CDR3 bases are TGTGCCAGCACAGGGCGGGGGGCCAACGTCCTGACTTTC.

The chain links TRBV10-1 to TRBJ2-3; TRBD2 matches at 10 bases. Germline loops: CDR1 WNHNN, CDR2 SYGVQD (reference sequence). The V segment lost 3 bases and the J segment 4 bases; nucleotides outside the gene matches: 4. The CDR3 is made up of 15 amino acids. The DNA for the CDR3 is TGCGCCAGCAGTGACCAGCGGGAGGGCGCAGATACGCAGTATTTT. It translates to CASSDQREGADTQYF.

The chain has TRBV5-1 and TRBJ1-3; TRBD1 aligns across 7 bases. The CDR3 covers 14 residues. V lost 4 bases and J lost 4; bases outside the gene matches: 5. Germline V gene lookup returns CDR1 SGHRS and CDR2 YFSETQ. The CDR3 DNA reads TGCGCCAGCAGCAAAGGGACAGAAGGAAACACCATATATTTT. Translation gives CASSKGTEGNTIYF.

This clone was recorded once. The chain joins TRBV11-2 to TRBJ2-7, with D possibly called TRBD1 or TRBD2 (5 bases each). V was pared by 0 bases and J by 3 bases, with 12 bases between. The germline CDR1 and CDR2 sequences are SGHAT and FQNNGV. The CDR3 runs to 15 residues. The CDR3 bases are TGTGCCAGCAGCTTAGATCCAGAGGGGATCTACGAGCAGTACTTC. Amino acids: CASSLDPEGIYEQYF.